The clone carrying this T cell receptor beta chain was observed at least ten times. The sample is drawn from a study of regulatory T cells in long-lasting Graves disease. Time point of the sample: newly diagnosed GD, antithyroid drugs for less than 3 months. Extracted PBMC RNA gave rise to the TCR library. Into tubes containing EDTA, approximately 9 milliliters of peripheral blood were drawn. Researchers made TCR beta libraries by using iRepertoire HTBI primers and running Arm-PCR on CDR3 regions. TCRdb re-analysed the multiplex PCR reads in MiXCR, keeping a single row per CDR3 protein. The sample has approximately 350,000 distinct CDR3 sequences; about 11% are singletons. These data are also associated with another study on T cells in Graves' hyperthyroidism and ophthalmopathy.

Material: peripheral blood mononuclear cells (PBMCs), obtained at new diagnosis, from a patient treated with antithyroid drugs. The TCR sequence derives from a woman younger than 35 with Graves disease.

The CDR3 DNA follows: TGTGCCAGCAGTTCCCACGTGGATCGACAGTACTTC. This encodes CASSSHVDRQYF. The chain uses TRBV27 and TRBJ2-7; D is ambiguous. The length of the CDR3 is 12 residues. Germline CDR1 and CDR2: MNHEY and SMNVEV (reference sequence). The V gene lost 4 bases and the J gene lost 10 bases, with 14 bases spanning the gap.